Reported below is one T cell receptor (beta chain). Unsorted samples, those not sorted, used 70 million to 95 million PBMCs for genomic DNA. The quantity of DNA used in unsorted PBMC replicate PCRs was approximately 270 ng, corresponding to about 30,000 T cell genomes. Spread over ten immunoSEQ deep assay plates, unsorted PBMC DNA underwent sequencing. The assay was immunoSEQ multiplex PCR, and TCRdb's table has in-frame clones only and misses some. The sample consists of some 530,000 clones, approximately 81% of them appearing once. This specimen belongs to a study of shared clonotypes between healthy human individuals. The overall study: Donors were a couple of women and a few men aged 18 to 49.

Germline V CDR1 and CDR2: MNHEY, SMNVEV (reference sequence). The germline V and J ends were trimmed by 8 bases and 1 base, with 14 bases remaining between them. The CDR3 consists of 14 residues. The genes are TRBV27 and TRBJ2-5; perhaps D is TRBD1 or TRBD2 (5 bases each). Material: PBMCs. The clonotype originates from a middle-aged woman in good health. Some clones in this sample may be carry-over from other donors' samples. The CDR3 protein is CASGRDPSQETQYF. Written as DNA, the CDR3 is TGTGCCAGCGGCCGGGACCCCTCCCAAGAGACCCAGTACTTC.